This T cell receptor beta chain originates from a study of OX40 agonist ivuxolimab in advanced cancers. Between the trimmed V and J ends, which lost 7 bases and 3 bases, there was a span of 16 bases. This CDR3 is built from 15 residues. Per the germline V gene, CDR1 is MNHNS and CDR2 is SASEGT. Profiling relied on immunoSEQ multiplex PCR, and the TCRdb table lists in-frame clones only, not all of them. Among 35,000 to 45,000 clones, around 84% were seen once, and the ten largest hold around a fifth. The source material was CD4+ or CD8+ T cells sorted from blood, sampled in a trial of the OX40 agonist ivuxolimab. The sequence derives from an adult with an advanced solid tumor such as melanoma, head and neck, liver or kidney cancer. This rearrangement joins TRBV6-1 to TRBJ1-5; D is perhaps TRBD1 (6 bases). Written as DNA, the CDR3 is TGTGCCAGCAAGCTACAGGACAGCTACAATCAGCCCCAGCATTTT. Encoded protein: CASKLQDSYNQPQHF.